Listed below are T cell receptor beta chains from one sample, sequenced in a study of shared clonotypes between healthy human individuals. The data were produced by immunoSEQ multiplex PCR, yet TCRdb's version contains in-frame clones alone and is incomplete. Counted here are about 380,000 clones, roughly 96% occurring once; the ten biggest clones make up about 0.34%. The sequencing sample was made of memory CD8+ T cells sorted from blood. Receptors were obtained from a young man in good health. The conserved cysteine and the conserved F or W are not part of the CDR3 here. Each record gives: V gene, J gene, CDR3 length, CDR3 protein.

v_gene: TRBV27
j_gene: TRBJ1-1
len: 8
CDR3aa: AIGNTEAF

v_gene: TRBV7-9
j_gene: TRBJ1-4
len: 14
CDR3aa: ASSFQGRLGREKLF

v_gene: TRBV6-1
j_gene: TRBJ1-3
len: 11
CDR3aa: ASSEAQGNTIY

v_gene: TRBV10-3
j_gene: TRBJ2-2
len: 10
CDR3aa: AISERLGRTF

v_gene: TRBV30
j_gene: TRBJ2-7
len: 12
CDR3aa: AWPLTGATYEQY

v_gene: TRBV19
j_gene: TRBJ1-3
len: 14
CDR3aa: ASSIGAIRSGNTIY

v_gene: TRBV7-6
j_gene: TRBJ2-1
len: 10
CDR3aa: ASSPREAEQF

v_gene: TRBV25-1
j_gene: TRBJ2-7
len: 14
CDR3aa: ASSESGLAGLYEQY

v_gene: TRBV5-1
j_gene: TRBJ1-5
len: 12
CDR3aa: ASSPGGSNQPQH

v_gene: TRBV28
j_gene: TRBJ2-1
len: 13
CDR3aa: ASRTGTSGNNEQF

v_gene: TRBV28
j_gene: TRBJ2-7
len: 14
CDR3aa: ASSFWRDSISYEQY

v_gene: TRBV7-9
j_gene: TRBJ1-2
len: 10
CDR3aa: ASSLGGDGYT

v_gene: TRBV5-1
j_gene: TRBJ2-7
len: 13
CDR3aa: ASSDLAGGPHEQY

v_gene: TRBV6-1
j_gene: TRBJ1-5
len: 8
CDR3aa: ARRVQPQH

v_gene: TRBV5-1
j_gene: TRBJ1-3
len: 13
CDR3aa: ASSLRTGAGNTIY

v_gene: TRBV6-5
j_gene: TRBJ2-3
len: 14
CDR3aa: ASSSRAAASTDTQY

v_gene: TRBV5-1
j_gene: TRBJ2-1
len: 13
CDR3aa: ASSTLAELYNEQF

v_gene: TRBV10-3
j_gene: TRBJ2-1
len: 10
CDR3aa: AISSEGNEQF

v_gene: TRBV5-1
j_gene: TRBJ2-3
len: 15
CDR3aa: ASSLATSSGRVDTQY

v_gene: TRBV10-3
j_gene: TRBJ2-1
len: 13
CDR3aa: AISELGLVDNEQF

v_gene: TRBV5-4
j_gene: TRBJ2-3
len: 12
CDR3aa: ASSLFRGLDTQY

v_gene: TRBV27
j_gene: TRBJ1-2
len: 10
CDR3aa: ASTPQAYGYT

v_gene: TRBV4-2
j_gene: TRBJ2-1
len: 11
CDR3aa: ASSQIYYNEQF

v_gene: TRBV4-2
j_gene: TRBJ2-7
len: 14
CDR3aa: ASSRETSGNLYEQY

v_gene: TRBV5-6
j_gene: TRBJ2-5
len: 12
CDR3aa: ASSFLWREETQY

v_gene: TRBV6-5
j_gene: TRBJ1-2
len: 11
CDR3aa: ASSYREGYGYT

v_gene: TRBV18
j_gene: TRBJ2-1
len: 16
CDR3aa: ASSELVGGRGLPDEQF

v_gene: TRBV29-1
j_gene: TRBJ1-3
len: 10
CDR3aa: SVDRGGNTIY

v_gene: TRBV6-1
j_gene: TRBJ1-4
len: 12
CDR3aa: ASRMDTLNEKLF

v_gene: TRBV7-3
j_gene: TRBJ2-2
len: 11
CDR3aa: ASSEQGAGELF

v_gene: TRBV7-7
j_gene: TRBJ2-5
len: 13
CDR3aa: ASSLGGLAEETQY

v_gene: TRBV30
j_gene: TRBJ1-1
len: 12
CDR3aa: AWSEGTGYTEAF